This T cell receptor (beta chain) originates from a study of cytomegalovirus exposure and HLA in healthy donors. Notes on this clone: Its antigen is currently unknown.

Germline V gene data show CDR1 as LGHNA and CDR2 as YSLEER. V lost 0 bases and J lost 3, with 9 bases in between. The CDR3 loop spans 15 amino acids. 13 Jbeta primers and 60 Vbeta primers were used for the PCR. Libraries were prepared by immunoSEQ multiplex PCR; TCRdb keeps only in-frame clonotypes and omits some of them. This table has 150,000 or so clones, roughly 80% appearing once. Notes on the study in general: An analysis done earlier found most TCR beta V segments productive about 87% or about 30% of the time. Among immune exposure information, only CMV serostatus was available. A later analysis, which compared TCR beta chains of equal frequency, found the HLA-associated ones more clonally expanded.

Source material: PBMCs. The origin of this receptor is a man aged 30-40 years in good health and CMV-seronegative. This chain connects TRBV4-3 to TRBJ1-3; D uncertain. The CDR3 reads CASSQDRGLGNTIYF. Here the CDR3 DNA reads TGCGCCAGCAGCCAAGATCGGGGTCTTGGAAACACCATATATTTT.